This TCR beta chain was sequenced for a study of T cell responses to AZD1222 COVID-19 vaccine. CDR1 is LNHDA and CDR2 is SQIVND in the germline V gene (reference sequence). The CDR3 length is 15 residues. V dropped 11 bases and J dropped 0 bases, with 17 bases sitting between them. Comments on this clone: Its antigen is not known.

Produced via immunoSEQ multiplex PCR; TCRdb's table is partial and in-frame only. Among 150,000 or so clones listed, more than 75% were seen once. Whole-study findings and limits: Donors were largely white British and mainly female; clonal diversity was possibly underestimated. Just five or six AZD1222 recipients were seropositive at baseline. Reportedly, close to half of spike-specific TCRs are directed against unmutated variant regions.

This material consisted of peripheral blood, taken on day 0 of AZD1222 vaccination. This TCR was recovered from an adult in good health. The V and J genes are TRBV19 and TRBJ1-3; D is uncertain. The CDR3 DNA follows: TGTGCCGCAGGCGTTCGACGGGCCTCTGGAAACACCATATATTTT. Translation: CAAGVRRASGNTIYF.